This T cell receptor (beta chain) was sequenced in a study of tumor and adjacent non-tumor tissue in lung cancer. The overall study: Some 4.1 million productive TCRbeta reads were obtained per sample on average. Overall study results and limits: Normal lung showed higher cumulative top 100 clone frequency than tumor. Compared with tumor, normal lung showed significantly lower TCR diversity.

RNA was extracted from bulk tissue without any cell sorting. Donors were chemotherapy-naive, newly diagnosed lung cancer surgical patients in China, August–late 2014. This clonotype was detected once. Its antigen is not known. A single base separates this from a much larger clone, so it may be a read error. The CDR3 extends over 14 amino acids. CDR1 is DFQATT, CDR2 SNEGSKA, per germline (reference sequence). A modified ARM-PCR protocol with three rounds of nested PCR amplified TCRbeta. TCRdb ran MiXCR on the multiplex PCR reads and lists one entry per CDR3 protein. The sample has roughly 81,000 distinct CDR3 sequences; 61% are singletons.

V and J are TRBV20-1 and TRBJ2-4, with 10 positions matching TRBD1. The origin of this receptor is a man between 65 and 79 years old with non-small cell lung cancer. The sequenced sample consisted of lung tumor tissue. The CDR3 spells CSAPGTGEVNIQCF. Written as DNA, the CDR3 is TGCAGTGCTCCTGGGACAGGGGAGGTAAACATTCAGTGCTTC.